The entry that follows covers one T cell receptor beta chain sequence. Antigen unknown. Germline and junction disagree at one end, which may indicate a read error. Graves' hyperthyroidism is called stable when ophthalmopathy does not progress within 18 months. These patients, aged 18 to 65, had recently diagnosed hyperthyroidism lasting under 2 months. Template material for amplifying TCR beta CDR3 regions consisted of RNA transcripts. Carried out on the TCR CDR3, a first-round RT-PCR used the HTBI primer set. TCRdb reanalysed the multiplex PCR reads using MiXCR and keeps one entry per CDR3 protein. The sample yields 600,000 or so distinct CDR3 sequences, around 15% seen once. This record comes from a study of T cells in Graves' hyperthyroidism and ophthalmopathy. General observations from the study: Blood shared most expanded thyroid clonotypes above 0.001.

The CDR3 is made up of 14 amino acids. Germline assignment: CDR1 SGHTA and CDR2 FQGTGA. The receptor was isolated from a woman under 40 with Graves' hyperthyroidism. This chain links TRBV7-3 with TRBJ2-1; TRBD1 is a possible D gene (6 bases). Sequencing was carried out using blood. CDR3 sequence reads: CARSLGPGANEQFF. The CDR3 coding sequence is TGTGCCCGCAGCTTGGGTCCAGGGGCAAATGAGCAGTTCTTC.